This TCR beta chain was captured by sequencing in a study of shared T cell receptors in the human thymus. TCRdb's table, derived via immunoSEQ multiplex PCR, lists solely in-frame clones and lacks some. Among 720,000 or so clones, 75% to 90% were seen once, and the ten largest hold roughly 0.01%. Looked up from germline, CDR1 is LNHDA and CDR2 is SQIVND (reference sequence). The CDR3 has 17 amino acids. V was clipped by 7 bases and J by 5 bases, with 23 bases between them. These same data were also listed under a study on human thymus T cells. That work states: The thymus tissue came from resections taken during corrective heart surgery.

The receptor was derived from a girl under three years old with a congenital heart defect. The V gene is TRBV19, the J gene TRBJ2-2; weak D call: TRBD1 (6 bases). The sequencing sample was made of thymocytes. The CDR3: CASIQVNGQGRTGELFF. The CDR3 nucleotides are TGTGCCAGTATACAAGTGAATGGGCAGGGGAGAACCGGGGAGCTGTTTTTT.